Described below is a single T cell receptor (beta chain) sequence and its context. This specimen belongs to a study of blood T cell repertoires in COVID-19. Study summary: T cells, B-cell-depleted T cells, or PBMCs provided the cDNA or gDNA that served as material.

The CDR3 contains 14 residues. The germline V gene encodes CDR1 SGHDT and CDR2 YYEEEE. V lost 5 bases and J 9 bases, leaving 18 bases between the germline ends. TCRdb's table, derived via immunoSEQ multiplex PCR, lists solely in-frame clones and lacks some. Among 100,000 to 150,000 clones, 79% were seen once, and the ten largest hold 37%. This chain connects TRBV5-6 to TRBJ1-5; no clear D. The sample was peripheral blood. The receptor comes from a man aged 35-49 years with active or convalescent COVID-19. CDR3 sequence reads: CASSSAGIDRPQHF. CDR3 sequence (DNA): TGTGCCAGCAGTTCAGCCGGGATCGATCGGCCCCAGCATTTT.